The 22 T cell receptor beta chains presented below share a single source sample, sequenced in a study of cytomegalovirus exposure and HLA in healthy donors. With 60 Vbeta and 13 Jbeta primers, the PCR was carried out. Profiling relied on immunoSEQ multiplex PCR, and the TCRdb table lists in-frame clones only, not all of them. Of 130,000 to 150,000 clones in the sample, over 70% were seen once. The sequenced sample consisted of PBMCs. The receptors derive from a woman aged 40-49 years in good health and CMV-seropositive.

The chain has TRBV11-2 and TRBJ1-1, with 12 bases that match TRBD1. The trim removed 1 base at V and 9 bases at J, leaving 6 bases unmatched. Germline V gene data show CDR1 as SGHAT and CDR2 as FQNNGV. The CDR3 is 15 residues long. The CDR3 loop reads CASSLGGTGGAQAFF. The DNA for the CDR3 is TGTGCCAGCAGCTTAGGTGGGACAGGGGGCGCCCAAGCTTTCTTT. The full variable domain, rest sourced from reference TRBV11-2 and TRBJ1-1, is EAGVAQSPRYKIIEKRQSVAFWCNPISGHATLYWYQQILGQGPKLLIQFQNNGVVDDSQLPKDRFSAERLKGVDSTLKIQPAKLEDSAVYLCASSLGGTGGAQAFFGQGTRLTVV.

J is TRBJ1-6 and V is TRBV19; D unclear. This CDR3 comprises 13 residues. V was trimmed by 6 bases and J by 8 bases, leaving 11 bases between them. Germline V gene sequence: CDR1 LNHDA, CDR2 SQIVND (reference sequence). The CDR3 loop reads CASREYRDSPLHF. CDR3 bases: TGTGCCAGTAGGGAATACCGGGATTCACCCCTCCACTTT.

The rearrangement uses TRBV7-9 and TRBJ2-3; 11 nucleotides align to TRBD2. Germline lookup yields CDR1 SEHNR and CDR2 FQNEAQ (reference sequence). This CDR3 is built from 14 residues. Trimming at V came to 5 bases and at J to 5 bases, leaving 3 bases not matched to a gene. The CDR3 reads CASSPGLAVDTQYF. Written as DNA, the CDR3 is TGTGCCAGCAGCCCGGGACTAGCGGTAGATACGCAGTATTTT.

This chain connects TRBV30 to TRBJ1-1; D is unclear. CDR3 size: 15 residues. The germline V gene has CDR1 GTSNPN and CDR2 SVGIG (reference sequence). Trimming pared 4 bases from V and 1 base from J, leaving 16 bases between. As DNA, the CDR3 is TGTGCCTGGAATCGAGCTGGACTGCGGAACACTGAAGCTTTCTTT. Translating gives CAWNRAGLRNTEAFF. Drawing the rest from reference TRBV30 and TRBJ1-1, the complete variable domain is SQTIHQWPATLVQPVGSPLSLECTVEGTSNPNLYWYRQAAGRGLQLLFYSVGIGQISSEVPQNLSASRPQDRQFILSSKKLLLSDSGFYLCAWNRAGLRNTEAFFGQGTRLTVV.

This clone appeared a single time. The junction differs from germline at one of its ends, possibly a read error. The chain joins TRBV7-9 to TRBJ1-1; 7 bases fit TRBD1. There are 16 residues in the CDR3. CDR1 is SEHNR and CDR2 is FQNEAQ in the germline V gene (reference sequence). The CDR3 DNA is TGTTCCAGCAGCTTAGGAGGGGCAGGGGGGAACACTGAAGCTTTCTTT. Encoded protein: CSSSLGGAGGNTEAFF.

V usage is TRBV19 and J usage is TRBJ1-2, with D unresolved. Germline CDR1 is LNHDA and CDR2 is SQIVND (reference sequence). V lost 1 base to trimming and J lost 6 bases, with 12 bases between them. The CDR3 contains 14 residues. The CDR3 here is CASSIGEGTHGYTF. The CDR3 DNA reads TGTGCCAGTAGTATAGGAGAGGGTACGCATGGCTACACCTTC.

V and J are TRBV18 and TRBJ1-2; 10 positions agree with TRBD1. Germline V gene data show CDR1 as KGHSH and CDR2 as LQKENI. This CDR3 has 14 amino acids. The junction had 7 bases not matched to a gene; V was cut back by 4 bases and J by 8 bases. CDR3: CASSRPTGGHGYTF. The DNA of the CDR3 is TGTGCCAGCTCACGCCCGACAGGGGGCCACGGCTACACCTTC.

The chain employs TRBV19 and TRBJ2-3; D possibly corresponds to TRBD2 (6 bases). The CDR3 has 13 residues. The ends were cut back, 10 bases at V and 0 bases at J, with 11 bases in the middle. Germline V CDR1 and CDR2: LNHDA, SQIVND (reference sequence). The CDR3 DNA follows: TGTGCCACTACGGGACTGAGCACAGATACGCAGTATTTT. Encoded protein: CATTGLSTDTQYF. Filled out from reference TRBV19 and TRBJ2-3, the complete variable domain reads DGGITQSPKYLFRKEGQNVTLSCEQNLNHDAMYWYRQDPGQGLRLIYYSQIVNDFQKGDIAEGYSVSREKKESFPLTVTSAQKNPTAFYLCATTGLSTDTQYFGPGTRLTVL.

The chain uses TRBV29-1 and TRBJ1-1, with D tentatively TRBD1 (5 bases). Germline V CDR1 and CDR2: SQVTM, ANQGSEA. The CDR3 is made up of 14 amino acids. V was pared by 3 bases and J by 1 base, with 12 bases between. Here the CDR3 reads CSVDVRQGNTEAFF. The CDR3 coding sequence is TGCAGCGTTGACGTTCGGCAGGGGAACACTGAAGCTTTCTTT.

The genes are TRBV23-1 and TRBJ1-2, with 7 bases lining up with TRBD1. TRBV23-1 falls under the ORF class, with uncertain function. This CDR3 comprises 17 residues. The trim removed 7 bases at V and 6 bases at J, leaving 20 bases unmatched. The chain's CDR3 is CASISPQDREERDGYTF. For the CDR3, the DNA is TGCGCCAGCATATCCCCACAAGACAGGGAGGAAAGGGATGGCTACACCTTC.

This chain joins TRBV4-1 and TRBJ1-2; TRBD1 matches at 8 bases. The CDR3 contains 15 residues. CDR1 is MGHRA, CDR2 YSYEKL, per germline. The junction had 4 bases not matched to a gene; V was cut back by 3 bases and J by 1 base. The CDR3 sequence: CASSHEQGDNYGYTF. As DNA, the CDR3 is TGCGCCAGCAGCCATGAACAGGGGGATAACTATGGCTACACCTTC.

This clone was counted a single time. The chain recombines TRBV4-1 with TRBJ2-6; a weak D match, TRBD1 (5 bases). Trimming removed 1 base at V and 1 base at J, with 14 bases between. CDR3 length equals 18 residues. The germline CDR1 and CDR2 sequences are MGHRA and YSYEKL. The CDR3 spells CASSQVPRVRSGANVLTF. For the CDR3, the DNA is TGCGCCAGCAGCCAAGTGCCCAGGGTGAGATCTGGGGCCAACGTCCTGACTTTC.

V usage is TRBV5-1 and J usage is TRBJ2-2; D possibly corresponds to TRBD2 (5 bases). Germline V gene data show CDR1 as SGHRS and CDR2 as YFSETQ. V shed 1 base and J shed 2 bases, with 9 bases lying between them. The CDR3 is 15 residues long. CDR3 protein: CASSLREPNTGELFF. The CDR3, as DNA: TGCGCCAGCAGCTTGCGGGAACCCAACACCGGGGAGCTGTTTTTT.

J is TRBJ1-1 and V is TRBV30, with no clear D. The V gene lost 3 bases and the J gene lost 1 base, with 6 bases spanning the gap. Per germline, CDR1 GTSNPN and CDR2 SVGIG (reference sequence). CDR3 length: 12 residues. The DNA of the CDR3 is TGTGCCTGGAGCAGGTCGAACACTGAAGCTTTCTTT. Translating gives CAWSRSNTEAFF.

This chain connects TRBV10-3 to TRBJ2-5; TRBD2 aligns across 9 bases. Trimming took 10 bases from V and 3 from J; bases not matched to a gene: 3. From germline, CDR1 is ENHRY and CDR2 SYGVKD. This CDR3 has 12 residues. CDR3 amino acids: CATTSGEETQYF. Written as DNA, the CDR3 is TGTGCCACGACTAGCGGTGAAGAGACCCAGTACTTC.

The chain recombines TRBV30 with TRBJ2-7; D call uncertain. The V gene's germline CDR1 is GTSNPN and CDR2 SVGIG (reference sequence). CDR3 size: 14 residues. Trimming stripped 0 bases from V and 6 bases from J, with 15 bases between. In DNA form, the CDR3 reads TGTGCCTGGAGTGTTAAGGTTAGCTCGCTCGAGCAGTACTTC. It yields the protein CAWSVKVSSLEQYF.

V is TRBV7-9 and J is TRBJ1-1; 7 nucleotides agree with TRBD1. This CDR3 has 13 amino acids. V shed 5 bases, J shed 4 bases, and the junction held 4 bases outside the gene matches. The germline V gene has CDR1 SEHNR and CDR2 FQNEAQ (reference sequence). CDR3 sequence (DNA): TGTGCCAGCAGCCTAGGGACAGTCACTGAAGCTTTCTTT. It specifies CASSLGTVTEAFF.

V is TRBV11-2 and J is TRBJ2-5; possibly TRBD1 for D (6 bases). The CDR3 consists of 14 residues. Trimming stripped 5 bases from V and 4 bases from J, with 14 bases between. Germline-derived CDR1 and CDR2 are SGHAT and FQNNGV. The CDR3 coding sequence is TGTGCCAGCAGCAGATTGACAGGTTCAGAGACCCAGTACTTC. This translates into CASSRLTGSETQYF.

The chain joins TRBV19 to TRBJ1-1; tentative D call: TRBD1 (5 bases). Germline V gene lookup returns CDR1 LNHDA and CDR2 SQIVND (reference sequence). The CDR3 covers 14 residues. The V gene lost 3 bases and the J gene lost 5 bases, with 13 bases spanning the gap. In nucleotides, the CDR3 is TGTGCCAGTAGTATTGCAGGGTCGATGACTGAAGCTTTCTTT. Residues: CASSIAGSMTEAFF.

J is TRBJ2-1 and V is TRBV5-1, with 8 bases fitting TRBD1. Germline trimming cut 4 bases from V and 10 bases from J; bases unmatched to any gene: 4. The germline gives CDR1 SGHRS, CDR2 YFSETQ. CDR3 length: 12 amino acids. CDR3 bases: TGCGCCAGCAGCCCCGGACAGGGCGAGCAGTTCTTC. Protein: CASSPGQGEQFF.

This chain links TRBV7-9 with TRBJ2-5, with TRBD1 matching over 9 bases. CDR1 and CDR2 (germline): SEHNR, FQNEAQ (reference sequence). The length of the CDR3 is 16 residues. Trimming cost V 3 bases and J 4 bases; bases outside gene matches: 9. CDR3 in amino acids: CASSLRPTGGRETQYF. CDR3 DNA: TGTGCCAGCAGCTTGCGCCCGACAGGGGGGAGAGAGACCCAGTACTTC.

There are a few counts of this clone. The CDR3 protein is CASSGGVELFF. The CDR3 DNA is TGTGCCAGCAGTGGGGGGGTGGAGCTGTTTTTT. The chain carries TRBV2 and TRBJ2-2; tentatively, D is TRBD2 (6 bases). The CDR3 is 11 residues long. V lost 4 bases and J 10 bases, leaving 7 bases between the germline ends. CDR1 is SNHLY and CDR2 is FYNNEI in the germline V gene.